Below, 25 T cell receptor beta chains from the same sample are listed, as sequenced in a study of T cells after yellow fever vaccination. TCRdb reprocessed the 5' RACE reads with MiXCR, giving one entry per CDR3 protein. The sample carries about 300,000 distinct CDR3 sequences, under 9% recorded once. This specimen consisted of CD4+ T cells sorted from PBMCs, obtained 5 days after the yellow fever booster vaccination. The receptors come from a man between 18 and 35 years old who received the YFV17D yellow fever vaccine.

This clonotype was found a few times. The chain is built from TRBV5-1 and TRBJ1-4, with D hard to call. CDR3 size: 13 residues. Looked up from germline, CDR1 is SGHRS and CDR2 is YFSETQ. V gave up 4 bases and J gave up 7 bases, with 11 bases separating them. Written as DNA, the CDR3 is TGCGCCAGCAGCCCCGGACTCAGTGAAAAACTGTTTTTT. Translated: CASSPGLSEKLFF.

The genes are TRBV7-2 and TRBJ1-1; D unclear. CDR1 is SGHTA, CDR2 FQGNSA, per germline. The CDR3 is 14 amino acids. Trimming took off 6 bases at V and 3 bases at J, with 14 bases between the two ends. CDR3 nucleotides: TGTGCCAGCAGTCCCCGGGCCGCGGACACTGAAGCTTTCTTT. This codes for CASSPRAADTEAFF. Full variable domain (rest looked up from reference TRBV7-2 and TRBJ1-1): GAGVSQSPSNKVTEKGKDVELRCDPISGHTALYWYRQSLGQGLEFLIYFQGNSAPDKSGLPSDRFSAERTGGSVSTLTIQRTQQEDSAVYLCASSPRAADTEAFFGQGTRLTVV.

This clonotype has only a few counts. CDR3 bases: TGTGCCAGCAGCCGACAGGGGGCTGACTATGGCTACACCTTC. Amino acid sequence: CASSRQGADYGYTF. The rearrangement joins TRBV11-2 to TRBJ1-2, with 10 positions matching TRBD1. Looked up from germline, CDR1 is SGHAT and CDR2 is FQNNGV. After removal of 5 bases from V and 3 bases from J, the junction contained 3 bases not matched to a gene. The CDR3 totals 14 residues.

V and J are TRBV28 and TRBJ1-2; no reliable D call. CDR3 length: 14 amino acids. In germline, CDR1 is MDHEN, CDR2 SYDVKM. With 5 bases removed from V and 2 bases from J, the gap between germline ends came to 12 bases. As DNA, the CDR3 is TGTGCCAGCAGTAGCTCCGGACCGAACTATGGCTACACCTTC. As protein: CASSSSGPNYGYTF.

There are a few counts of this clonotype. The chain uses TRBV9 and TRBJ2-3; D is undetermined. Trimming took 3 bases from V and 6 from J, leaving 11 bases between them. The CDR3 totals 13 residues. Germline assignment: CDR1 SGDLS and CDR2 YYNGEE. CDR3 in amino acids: CASSADVGDTQYF. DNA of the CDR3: TGTGCCAGCAGCGCTGACGTAGGTGATACGCAGTATTTT.

In nucleotides, the CDR3 is TGCAGTGCTAGTAGACTAGCGGGGGCGGCGGAAGAGACCCAGTACTTC. Translation gives CSASRLAGAAEETQYF. The chain couples TRBV20-1 to TRBJ2-5, with TRBD2 matching 12 bases. This CDR3 is built from 16 residues. Germline loops: CDR1 DFQATT, CDR2 SNEGSKA (reference sequence). V gave up 3 bases and J gave up 3 bases; unmatched junction bases: 8.

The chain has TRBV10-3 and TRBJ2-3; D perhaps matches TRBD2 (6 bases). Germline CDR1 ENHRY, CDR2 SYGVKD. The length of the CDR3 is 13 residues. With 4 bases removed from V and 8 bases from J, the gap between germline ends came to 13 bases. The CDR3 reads CAISVEGPATQYF. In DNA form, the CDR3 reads TGTGCCATCAGTGTGGAGGGGCCGGCTACGCAGTATTTT.

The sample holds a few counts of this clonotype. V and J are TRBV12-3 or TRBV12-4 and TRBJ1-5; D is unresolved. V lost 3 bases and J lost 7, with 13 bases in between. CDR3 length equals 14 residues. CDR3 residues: CASSFGVEGQPQHF. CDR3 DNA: TGTGCCAGCAGTTTTGGGGTGGAGGGCCAGCCCCAGCATTTT.

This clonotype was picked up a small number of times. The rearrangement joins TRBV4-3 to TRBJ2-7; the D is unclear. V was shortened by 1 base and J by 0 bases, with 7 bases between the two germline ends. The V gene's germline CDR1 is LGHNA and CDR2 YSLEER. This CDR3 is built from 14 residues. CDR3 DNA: TGCGCCAGCAGCCAAGGGTATTTCTCCTACGAGCAGTACTTC. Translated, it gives CASSQGYFSYEQYF.

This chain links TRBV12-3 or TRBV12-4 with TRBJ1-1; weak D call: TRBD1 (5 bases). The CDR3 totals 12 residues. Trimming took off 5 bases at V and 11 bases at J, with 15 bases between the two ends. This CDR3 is CASSPGDGGAFF. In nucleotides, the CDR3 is TGTGCCAGCAGTCCGGGAGATGGGGGTGCTTTCTTT.

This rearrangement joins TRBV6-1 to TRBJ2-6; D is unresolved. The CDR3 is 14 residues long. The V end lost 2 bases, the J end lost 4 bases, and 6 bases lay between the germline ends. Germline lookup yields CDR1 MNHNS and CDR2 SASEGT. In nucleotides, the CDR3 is TGTGCCAGCAGTGAACTGGCAGGGGCCAACGTCCTGACTTTC. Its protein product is CASSELAGANVLTF.

Here the CDR3 reads CASSTPGGGAGNEQFF. DNA of the CDR3: TGCGCCAGCAGCACCCCCGGCGGGGGGGCGGGAAATGAGCAGTTCTTC. The chain carries TRBV5-1 and TRBJ2-1; TRBD2 matches 9 bases. This CDR3 has 16 residues. Germline assignment: CDR1 SGHRS and CDR2 YFSETQ. The junction had 12 bases not matched to a gene; V was cut back by 4 bases and J by 7 bases.

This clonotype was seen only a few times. The CDR3, as DNA: TGTGCCAGCAGCCCCAGTGGGGGAGGTAACACTGAAGCTTTCTTT. Translating it yields CASSPSGGGNTEAFF. This chain links TRBV7-6 with TRBJ1-1, with TRBD1 as a possible D gene (5 bases). This CDR3 comprises 15 residues. V lost 5 bases and J 2 bases, leaving 15 bases between the germline ends. Germline V lookup: CDR1 SGHVS, CDR2 FNYEAQ.

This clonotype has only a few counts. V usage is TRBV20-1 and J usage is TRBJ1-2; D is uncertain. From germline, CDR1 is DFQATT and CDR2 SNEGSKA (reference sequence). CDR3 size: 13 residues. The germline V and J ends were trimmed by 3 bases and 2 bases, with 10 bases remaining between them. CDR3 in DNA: TGCAGTGCTAGTCCAGACCTCAACTATGGCTACACCTTC. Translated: CSASPDLNYGYTF.

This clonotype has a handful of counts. Written as DNA, the CDR3 is TGTGCCAGCAGTGAACCCCTTGGATATGGCTACACCTTC. Protein product: CASSEPLGYGYTF. V is TRBV25-1 and J is TRBJ1-2; no firm D call. The germline V gene has CDR1 MGHDK and CDR2 SYGVNS. The CDR3 loop spans 13 amino acids. V lost 2 bases and J 5 bases, leaving 9 bases between the germline ends.

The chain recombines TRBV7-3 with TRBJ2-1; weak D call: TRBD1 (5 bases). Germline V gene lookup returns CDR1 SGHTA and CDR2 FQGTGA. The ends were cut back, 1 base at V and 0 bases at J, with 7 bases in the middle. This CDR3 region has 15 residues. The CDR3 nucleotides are TGTGCCAGCAGCTTAATCCAGGGCTCCTACAATGAGCAGTTCTTC. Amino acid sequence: CASSLIQGSYNEQFF.

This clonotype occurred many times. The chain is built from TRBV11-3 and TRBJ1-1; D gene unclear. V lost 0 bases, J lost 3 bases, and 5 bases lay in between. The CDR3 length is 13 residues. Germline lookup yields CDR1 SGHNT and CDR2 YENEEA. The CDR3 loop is CASSLEADTEAFF. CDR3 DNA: TGTGCCAGCAGCTTAGAGGCAGACACTGAAGCTTTCTTT.

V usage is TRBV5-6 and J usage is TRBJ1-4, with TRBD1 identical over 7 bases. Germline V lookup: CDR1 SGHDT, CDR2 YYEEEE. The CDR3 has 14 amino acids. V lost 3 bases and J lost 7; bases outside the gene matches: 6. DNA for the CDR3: TGTGCCAGCAGCTCTCAGGGGGTTTTTGAAAAACTGTTTTTT. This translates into CASSSQGVFEKLFF.

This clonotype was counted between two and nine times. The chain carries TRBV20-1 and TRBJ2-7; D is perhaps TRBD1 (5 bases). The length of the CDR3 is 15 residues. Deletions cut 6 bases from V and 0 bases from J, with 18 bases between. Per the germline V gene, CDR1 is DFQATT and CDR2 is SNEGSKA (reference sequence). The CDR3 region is CSATRRTTFSYEQYF. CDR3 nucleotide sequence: TGCAGTGCGACTCGCAGGACAACATTCTCCTACGAGCAGTACTTC.

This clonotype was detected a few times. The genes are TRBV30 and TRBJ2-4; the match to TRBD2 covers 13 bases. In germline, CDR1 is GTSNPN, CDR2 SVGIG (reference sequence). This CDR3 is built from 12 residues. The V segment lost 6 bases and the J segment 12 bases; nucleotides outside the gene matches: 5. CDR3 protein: CACGTSGEHQYF. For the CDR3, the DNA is TGTGCCTGCGGGACTAGCGGGGAGCATCAGTACTTC.

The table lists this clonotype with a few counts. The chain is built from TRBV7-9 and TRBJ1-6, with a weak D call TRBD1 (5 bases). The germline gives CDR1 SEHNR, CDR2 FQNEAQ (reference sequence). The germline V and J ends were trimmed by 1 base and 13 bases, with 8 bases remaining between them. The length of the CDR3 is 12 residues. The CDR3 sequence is CASSLGGPPLHF. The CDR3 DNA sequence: TGTGCCAGCAGCTTAGGGGGCCCCCCCCTCCACTTT.

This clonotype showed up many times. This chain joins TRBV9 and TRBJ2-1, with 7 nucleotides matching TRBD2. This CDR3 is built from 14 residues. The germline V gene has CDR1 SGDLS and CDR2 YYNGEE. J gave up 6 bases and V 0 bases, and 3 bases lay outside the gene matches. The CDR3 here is CASSVGPGGNEQFF. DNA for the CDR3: TGTGCCAGCAGCGTAGGGCCGGGGGGCAATGAGCAGTTCTTC. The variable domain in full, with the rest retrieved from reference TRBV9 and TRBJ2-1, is DSGVTQTPKHLITATGQRVTLRCSPRSGDLSVYWYQQSLDQGLQFLIQYYNGEERAKGNILERFSAQQFPDLHSELNLSSLELGDSALYFCASSVGPGGNEQFFGPGTRLTVL.

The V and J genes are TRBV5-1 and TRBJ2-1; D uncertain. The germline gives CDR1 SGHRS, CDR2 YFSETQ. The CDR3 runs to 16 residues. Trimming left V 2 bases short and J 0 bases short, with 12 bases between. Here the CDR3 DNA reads TGCGCCAGCAGCTTCTCAACAGAGAGCTCCTACAATGAGCAGTTCTTC. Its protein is CASSFSTESSYNEQFF.

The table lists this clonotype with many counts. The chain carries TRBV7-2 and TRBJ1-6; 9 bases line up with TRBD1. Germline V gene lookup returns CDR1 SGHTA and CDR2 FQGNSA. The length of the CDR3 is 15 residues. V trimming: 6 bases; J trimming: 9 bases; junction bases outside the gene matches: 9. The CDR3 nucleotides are TGTGCCAGCAGGGGTACCGGGACAGGGAGTTCACCCCTCCACTTT. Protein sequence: CASRGTGTGSSPLHF.

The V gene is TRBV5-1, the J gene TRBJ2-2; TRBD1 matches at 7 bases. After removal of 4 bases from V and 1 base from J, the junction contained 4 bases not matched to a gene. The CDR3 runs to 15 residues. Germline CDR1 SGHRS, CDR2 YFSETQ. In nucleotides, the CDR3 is TGCGCCAGCAGCAATCGGACAGGGAACACCGGGGAGCTGTTTTTT. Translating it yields CASSNRTGNTGELFF. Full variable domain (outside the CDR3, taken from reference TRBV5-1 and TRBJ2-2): KAGVTQTPRYLIKTRGQQVTLSCSPISGHRSVSWYQQTPGQGLQFLFEYFSETQRNKGNFPGRFSGRQFSNSRSEMNVSTLELGDSALYLCASSNRTGNTGELFFGEGSRLTVL.